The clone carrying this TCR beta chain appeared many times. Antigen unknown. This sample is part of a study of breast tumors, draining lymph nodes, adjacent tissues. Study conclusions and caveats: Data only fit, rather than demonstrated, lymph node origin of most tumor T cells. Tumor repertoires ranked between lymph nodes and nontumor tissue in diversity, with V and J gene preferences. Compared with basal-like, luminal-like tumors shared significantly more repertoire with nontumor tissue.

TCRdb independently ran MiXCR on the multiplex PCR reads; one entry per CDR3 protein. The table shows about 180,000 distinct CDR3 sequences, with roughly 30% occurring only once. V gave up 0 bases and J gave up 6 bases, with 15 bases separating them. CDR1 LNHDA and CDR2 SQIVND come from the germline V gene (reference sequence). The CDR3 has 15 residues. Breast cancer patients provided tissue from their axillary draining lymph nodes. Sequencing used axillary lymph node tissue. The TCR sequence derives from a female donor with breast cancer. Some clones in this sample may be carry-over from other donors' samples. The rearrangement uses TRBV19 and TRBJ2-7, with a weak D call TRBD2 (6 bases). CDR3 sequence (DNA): TGTGCCAGTAGTATAGATGGCGGGATAAGAGCCGAGCAGTACTTC. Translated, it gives CASSIDGGIRAEQYF.